Below are 26 T cell receptor beta chains sequenced from a single sample in a study of beta chain features in type 1 diabetes. Study-level results: TCRB CDR3 length was moderately but significantly reduced in all four CD4+ subsets of Type 1 diabetes patients.

Their antigen targets remain unknown. The investigators reverse transcribed all of the isolated RNA, so they sequenced expressed TCRB transcripts. Clones were sequenced by immunoSEQ multiplex PCR, and TCRdb holds only the in-frame ones, with some missing. This table has more than 200,000 clones, 16% appearing once. Sequencing was carried out using naive CD4+ T cells from blood. The source is a man aged 30 to 45 with type 1 diabetes.

The chain uses TRBV14 and TRBJ2-3; 7 nucleotides match TRBD1. The CDR3 runs to 15 residues. In germline, CDR1 is SGHDN, CDR2 FVKESK. The V gene end was trimmed by 0 bases and the J gene end by 5 bases; junction bases not matched to a gene: 5. CDR3: CASSQDRTGRDTQYF. In nucleotides, the CDR3 is TGTGCCAGCAGCCAAGATCGGACAGGCCGAGATACGCAGTATTTT.

This chain links TRBV20-1 with TRBJ2-1; D is ambiguous. This CDR3 has 11 amino acids. Germline-derived CDR1 and CDR2 are DFQATT and SNEGSKA (reference sequence). The CDR3 protein is CSRPGYNEQFF. CDR3 bases: TGCAGCCGCCCAGGCTACAATGAGCAGTTCTTC.

The V gene is TRBV29-1, the J gene TRBJ2-6; TRBD1 matches 7 bases. Germline CDR1 is SQVTM and CDR2 is ANQGSEA. J gave up 2 bases and V 0 bases, and 1 base lay outside the gene matches. The CDR3 runs to 15 residues. In DNA form, the CDR3 reads TGCAGCGTTGAAGACACAGGGGCTGGGGCCAACGTCCTGACTTTC. Translated, it gives CSVEDTGAGANVLTF.

The chain joins TRBV30 to TRBJ1-1; TRBD1 might be the D (5 bases). The CDR3 has 14 residues. CDR1 is GTSNPN, CDR2 SVGIG, per germline (reference sequence). Trimming took off 1 base at V and 8 bases at J, with 17 bases between the two ends. The CDR3 sequence: CAWSEGTAMGEAFF. CDR3 sequence (DNA): TGTGCCTGGAGTGAGGGGACCGCGATGGGGGAAGCTTTCTTT.

This clone was counted a single time. The J gene is TRBJ1-2, the V gene TRBV28, with D possibly TRBD1 on 6 matching bases. This CDR3 contains 11 residues. Germline-derived CDR1 and CDR2 are MDHEN and SYDVKM. V was clipped by 9 bases and J by 5 bases, with 10 bases between them. The CDR3 DNA sequence: TGTGCCAGTGGACAGAAGTATGGCTACACCTTC. Its translation is CASGQKYGYTF.

This clone came up a few times. V is TRBV7-2 and J is TRBJ2-7; 11 positions match TRBD1. Germline V gene data show CDR1 as SGHTA and CDR2 as FQGNSA. The CDR3 has 16 residues. V dropped 0 bases and J dropped 3; count of bases not matched to a gene: 4. The DNA for the CDR3 is TGTGCCAGCAGCTTAGCATCAGGGACAGGGGGCTACGAGCAGTACTTC. Translating gives CASSLASGTGGYEQYF.

This clone turned up a few times. This CDR3 is CASSDSGFYNEQFF. DNA of the CDR3: TGTGCCAGCAGCGATAGTGGCTTCTACAATGAGCAGTTCTTC. The gene calls are TRBV9 and TRBJ2-1; unclear D gene. Germline loops: CDR1 SGDLS, CDR2 YYNGEE. The CDR3 runs 14 residues. The ends were cut back, 3 bases at V and 3 bases at J, with 10 bases in the middle.

The chain links TRBV19 to TRBJ2-1; 7 nucleotides line up with TRBD2. This CDR3 spans 17 amino acids. In germline, CDR1 is LNHDA, CDR2 SQIVND (reference sequence). The V segment lost 1 base and the J segment 0 bases; nucleotides outside the gene matches: 6. The DNA for the CDR3 is TGTGCCAGTAGTATAGGTGAGCGGGACCACTCCTACAATGAGCAGTTCTTC. Residues: CASSIGERDHSYNEQFF.

This clone turned up a few times. This chain connects TRBV29-1 to TRBJ2-2; D is ambiguous. Germline V gene data show CDR1 as SQVTM and CDR2 as ANQGSEA. V lost 7 bases to trimming and J lost 3 bases, with 12 bases between them. CDR3 length: 13 residues. The CDR3 loop is CSGAPRDTGELFF. CDR3 DNA: TGCAGCGGCGCCCCTAGGGACACCGGGGAGCTGTTTTTT.

The chain uses TRBV28 and TRBJ2-6, with unresolved D. The germline V gene has CDR1 MDHEN and CDR2 SYDVKM. There are 16 residues in the CDR3. V gave up 4 bases and J gave up 1 base, with 11 bases separating them. The CDR3 loop reads CASSSPARSGANVLTF. DNA for the CDR3: TGTGCCAGCAGTTCCCCCGCGAGGTCTGGGGCCAACGTCCTGACTTTC.

V and J are TRBV10-3 and TRBJ1-1; 9 nucleotides agree with TRBD1. From germline, CDR1 is ENHRY and CDR2 SYGVKD. The CDR3 loop spans 15 amino acids. J was trimmed by 5 bases and V by 6 bases; bases with no gene match: 10. The CDR3 sequence is CAISPPGQGRTEAFF. For the CDR3, the DNA is TGTGCCATCAGCCCCCCGGGACAGGGAAGAACTGAAGCTTTCTTT.

The V gene is TRBV9, the J gene TRBJ2-1, with TRBD2 identical over 7 bases. V lost 0 bases to trimming and J lost 4 bases; unmatched junction nucleotides: 7. The V gene's germline CDR1 is SGDLS and CDR2 YYNGEE. This CDR3 region has 16 residues. The CDR3 DNA is TGTGCCAGCAGCGTAGTGGGTGCTAGCGGATACAATGAGCAGTTCTTC. Amino acids: CASSVVGASGYNEQFF.

There are a few counts of this clone. This chain links TRBV29-1 with TRBJ2-7; D gene unclear. The CDR3 sequence is 12 residues long. V dropped 4 bases and J dropped 2 bases, with 9 bases sitting between them. CDR1 is SQVTM and CDR2 is ANQGSEA in the germline V gene. The CDR3 here is CSVGSVTYEQYF. CDR3 DNA: TGCAGCGTTGGTTCGGTCACCTACGAGCAGTACTTC.

This chain uses TRBV5-4 with TRBJ2-5; 7 positions agree with TRBD1. With 5 bases clipped from V and 5 bases from J, the junction kept 12 bases outside the gene matches. Per the germline V gene, CDR1 is SGHNT and CDR2 is YYREEE (reference sequence). The CDR3 consists of 15 residues. CDR3 amino acids: CASRKGASMGETQYF. Written as DNA, the CDR3 is TGTGCCAGCAGAAAGGGGGCTTCTATGGGCGAGACCCAGTACTTC.

This clone was seen only a few times. This chain connects TRBV29-1 to TRBJ1-3, with 10 nucleotides matching TRBD1. Germline V gene lookup returns CDR1 SQVTM and CDR2 ANQGSEA. This CDR3 has 13 residues. The J segment lost 6 bases and the V segment lost 4 bases, leaving 3 bases of the junction unmatched. CDR3 bases: TGCAGCGTTGCGGGACAGGGGTTAAACACCATATATTTT. This codes for CSVAGQGLNTIYF.

The chain employs TRBV29-1 and TRBJ1-1; D possibly corresponds to TRBD1 (6 bases). The length of the CDR3 is 13 residues. The germline CDR1 and CDR2 sequences are SQVTM and ANQGSEA. V dropped 4 bases and J dropped 3 bases, with 12 bases sitting between them. The CDR3 DNA sequence: TGCAGCGTTGGGGGGCGCGTGGACACTGAAGCTTTCTTT. This sequence encodes CSVGGRVDTEAFF.

This clone was seen more than once but under ten times. The CDR3 protein is CASSFSGGNYNEQFF. The DNA of the CDR3 is TGTGCCAGCAGCTTTAGCGGGGGGAATTACAATGAGCAGTTCTTC. The V call is TRBV7-2, the J call TRBJ2-1; 10 bases fit TRBD2. J gave up 4 bases and V 3 bases, and 3 bases lay outside the gene matches. Germline V gene sequence: CDR1 SGHTA, CDR2 FQGNSA. This CDR3 region has 15 residues.

The chain links TRBV18 to TRBJ2-3; 13 nucleotides match TRBD2. Trimming at V came to 4 bases and at J to 4 bases, leaving 2 bases not matched to a gene. The CDR3 runs 15 residues. Germline V gives CDR1 KGHSH, CDR2 LQKENI. The CDR3: CASSQLAGGSDTQYF. The CDR3 DNA reads as TGTGCCAGCTCACAACTAGCGGGAGGGTCAGATACGCAGTATTTT.

In this sample, this clone turned up a few times. The chain is built from TRBV27 and TRBJ2-2, with D uncertain. This CDR3 has 13 residues. Deletions cut 2 bases from V and 4 bases from J, with 5 bases between. Germline CDR1 and CDR2: MNHEY and SMNVEV (reference sequence). CDR3 loop: CASSLGVTGELFF. The CDR3, as DNA: TGTGCCAGCAGTTTAGGCGTCACCGGGGAGCTGTTTTTT.

This chain connects TRBV5-1 to TRBJ2-7, with D unclear. Germline V gene lookup returns CDR1 SGHRS and CDR2 YFSETQ. V lost 3 bases and J 4 bases, leaving 8 bases between the germline ends. The CDR3 is 12 residues long. This CDR3 reads CASSSGPYEQYF. DNA of the CDR3: TGCGCCAGCAGCTCCGGACCTTACGAGCAGTACTTC.

The chain combines TRBV11-2 with TRBJ2-7; the D is unclear. The CDR3 has 14 amino acids. Trimming removed 1 base from V and 5 bases from J, with 12 bases in between. CDR1 is SGHAT and CDR2 is FQNNGV in the germline V gene. Written as DNA, the CDR3 is TGTGCCAGCAGCTTAGTTGCTCCCAGAGACGAGCAGTACTTC. Its protein is CASSLVAPRDEQYF.

This clone was detected only a few times. This chain links TRBV7-9 with TRBJ1-2, with D uncertain. Germline CDR1 SEHNR, CDR2 FQNEAQ (reference sequence). This CDR3 is built from 15 residues. V gave up 1 base and J gave up 1 base, with 10 bases separating them. CDR3 coding DNA: TGTGCCAGCAGCTTAGATCTTTGGGATAACTATGGCTACACCTTC. This sequence encodes CASSLDLWDNYGYTF.

The rearrangement joins TRBV29-1 to TRBJ2-3; D uncertain. Trimming pared 3 bases from V and 6 bases from J, leaving 7 bases between. The CDR3 sequence is 11 residues long. In germline, CDR1 is SQVTM, CDR2 ANQGSEA. The CDR3 DNA sequence: TGCAGCGTTGAGTTTTCGGATACGCAGTATTTT. Its protein product is CSVEFSDTQYF.

The rearrangement links TRBV9 to TRBJ2-5, with 14 positions matching TRBD2. Germline V gene data show CDR1 as SGDLS and CDR2 as YYNGEE. The CDR3 has 16 residues. The V gene end was trimmed by 0 bases and the J gene end by 4 bases; junction bases not matched to a gene: 2. This chain's CDR3 is CASSVGLAGGGETQYF. The CDR3 nucleotides read TGTGCCAGCAGCGTAGGACTAGCGGGAGGGGGAGAGACCCAGTACTTC.

There are a few counts of this clone. This chain connects TRBV7-9 to TRBJ2-1, with 7 bases identical to TRBD1. From germline, CDR1 is SEHNR and CDR2 FQNEAQ (reference sequence). This CDR3 contains 14 residues. V trimming: 7 bases; J trimming: 6 bases; junction bases outside the gene matches: 9. The CDR3 DNA is TGTGCCAGCATCCCCTTGACAGGGAGCAATGAGCAGTTCTTC. Its protein is CASIPLTGSNEQFF.

This clone was picked up a small number of times. The chain combines TRBV27 with TRBJ2-4; 10 nucleotides match TRBD1. Germline CDR1 is MNHEY and CDR2 is SMNVEV (reference sequence). The CDR3 totals 16 residues. V shed 11 bases, J shed 3 bases, and the junction held 13 bases outside the gene matches. Here the CDR3 DNA reads TGTGCCCGCCGCCCCCTGGACAGGGGGGTCAAAAACATTCAGTACTTC. Protein: CARRPLDRGVKNIQYF.